One and the same sample provided the 10 T cell receptor beta chains below, sequenced in a study of T cell repertoires in cytomegalovirus infection. TCRdb recomputed calls from the reads with MiXCR, one row per CDR3 protein. The profile covers about half a million distinct CDR3 sequences, with roughly a third appearing a single time and 15% to 20% taken by the ten largest. Their antigens are not known. The material sequenced was cultured PBMCs, taken from culture after CMV antigen stimulation. These receptors were taken from a human donor in good health (CMV status not recorded). Some clones in this sample may be carry-over from other donors' samples.

This clonotype was found a few times. The gene calls are TRBV4-1 and TRBJ2-7; TRBD2 is a possible D gene (5 bases). The CDR3 loop spans 16 amino acids. Germline CDR1 and CDR2: MGHRA and YSYEKL. Deletions cut 2 bases from V and 0 bases from J, with 14 bases between. CDR3 sequence: CASSQLRASRSYEQYV. The CDR3 coding sequence is TGCGCCAGCAGCCAACTCCGCGCTAGCCGCTCCTACGAGCAGTACGTC.

The J gene is TRBJ1-6, the V gene TRBV27; no clear D. The germline gives CDR1 MNHEY, CDR2 SMNVEV (reference sequence). Trimming removed 2 bases from V and 5 bases from J, with 7 bases in between. This CDR3 contains 14 residues. In DNA, the CDR3 is TGTGCCAGCAGTTTACCCTCAAATAATTCACCCCTCCACTTT. As protein: CASSLPSNNSPLHF.

The chain employs TRBV19 and TRBJ2-7, with 8 positions matching TRBD1. Germline V lookup: CDR1 LNHDA, CDR2 SQIVND (reference sequence). CDR3 length: 13 residues. The V segment lost 6 bases and the J segment 5 bases; nucleotides outside the gene matches: 6. The CDR3 here is CASRTGASHEQYF. CDR3 bases: TGTGCCAGTAGGACAGGGGCGTCCCACGAGCAGTACTTC.

This clonotype has just a few counts. This chain links TRBV7-2 with TRBJ2-3; D is unresolved. The ends were cut back, 5 bases at V and 1 base at J, with 13 bases in the middle. The CDR3 has 15 amino acids. The germline CDR1 and CDR2 sequences are SGHTA and FQGNSA. The chain's CDR3 is CASSPDERGTDTQYF. CDR3 nucleotide sequence: TGTGCCAGCAGCCCGGACGAGCGAGGCACAGATACGCAGTATTTT.

This clonotype has only a few counts. J is TRBJ2-5 and V is TRBV28, with 7 bases that match TRBD1. The length of the CDR3 is 16 residues. Germline values: CDR1 MDHEN, CDR2 SYDVKM. V lost 3 bases to trimming and J lost 4 bases; unmatched junction nucleotides: 11. The CDR3 protein is CASSFTETGFIETQYF. DNA of the CDR3: TGTGCCAGCAGTTTTACAGAGACAGGGTTTATAGAGACCCAGTACTTC. Full variable domain (remainder filled in from reference TRBV28 and TRBJ2-5): DVKVTQSSRYLVKRTGEKVFLECVQDMDHENMFWYRQDPGLGLRLIYFSYDVKMKEKGDIPEGYSVSREKKERFSLILESASTNQTSMYLCASSFTETGFIETQYFGPGTRLLVL.

This chain connects TRBV28 to TRBJ2-4; the D is unclear. This CDR3 contains 14 residues. The V end was cut by 8 bases, the J end by 5 bases, with 16 bases between. Germline assignment: CDR1 MDHEN and CDR2 SYDVKM. CDR3 bases: TGTGCCAGCCCCCGGACGGGTTTTGAAAACATTCAGTACTTC. It translates to CASPRTGFENIQYF.

A note on this clonotype: A much larger clonotype is one base distant, so this may be a read error. The chain combines TRBV7-2 with TRBJ2-3; D remains unclear. Germline loops: CDR1 SGHTA, CDR2 FQGNSA. Trimming pared 0 bases from V and 0 bases from J, leaving 22 bases between. The CDR3 has 20 amino acids. This CDR3 is CTSSLARSSRPEFSTDTQYF. The CDR3 region has the DNA TGTACCAGCAGCTTAGCAAGGTCTTCCCGACCCGAGTTCAGCACAGATACGCAGTATTTT.

The chain joins TRBV27 to TRBJ2-1, with 8 bases identical to TRBD2. The CDR3 is made up of 14 amino acids. Germline CDR1 and CDR2: MNHEY and SMNVEV (reference sequence). Unmatched junction bases numbered 5, after V lost 4 bases and J lost 6 bases. The CDR3, as DNA: TGTGCCAGCAGTTACGGAGCGGGGGTCAATGAGCAGTTCTTC. It encodes CASSYGAGVNEQFF.

This clonotype was detected a few times. This CDR3 reads CASSQSGTGTEAFF. The CDR3 nucleotides are TGCGCCAGCAGCCAATCCGGGACAGGGACTGAAGCTTTCTTT. The chain employs TRBV4-1 and TRBJ1-1; 9 bases match TRBD1. The CDR3 covers 14 residues. Trimming took 2 bases from V and 5 from J; bases not matched to a gene: 3. Germline V gives CDR1 MGHRA, CDR2 YSYEKL.

This CDR3 reads CASSTSGLAGVNYEQYF. The CDR3 DNA follows: TGTGCCAGCAGTACATCGGGACTAGCGGGAGTTAACTACGAGCAGTACTTC. The J gene is TRBJ2-7, the V gene TRBV6-6, with 14 bases fitting TRBD2. Germline CDR1 reads MNHNY; CDR2 reads SVGAGI (reference sequence). Trimming cost V 5 bases and J 3 bases; bases outside gene matches: 9. The CDR3 consists of 17 residues.